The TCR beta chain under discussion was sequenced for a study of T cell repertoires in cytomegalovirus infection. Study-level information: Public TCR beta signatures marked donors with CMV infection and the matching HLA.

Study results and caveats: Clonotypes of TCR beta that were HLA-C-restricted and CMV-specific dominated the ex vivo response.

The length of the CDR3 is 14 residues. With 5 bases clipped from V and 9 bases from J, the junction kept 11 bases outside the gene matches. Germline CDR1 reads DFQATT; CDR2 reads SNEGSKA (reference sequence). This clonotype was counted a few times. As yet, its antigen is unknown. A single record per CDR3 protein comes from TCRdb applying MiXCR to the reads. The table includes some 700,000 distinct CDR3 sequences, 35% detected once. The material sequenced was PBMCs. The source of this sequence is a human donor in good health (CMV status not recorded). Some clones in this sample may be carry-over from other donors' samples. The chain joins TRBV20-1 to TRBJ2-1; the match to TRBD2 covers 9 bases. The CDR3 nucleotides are TGCAGTGCTCTACCGTTAGCGGGAGATCGTGAGCAGTTCTTC. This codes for CSALPLAGDREQFF.